This TCR beta chain was retrieved from a study of regulatory T cells in long-lasting Graves disease. Ten or more counts support this clonotype. CDR1 and CDR2 (germline): SEHNR, FQNEAQ (reference sequence). This CDR3 has 14 amino acids. V lost 5 bases and J lost 5, with 15 bases in between. Library construction for TCR beta used iRepertoire HTBI primers and Arm-PCR of CDR3 regions. MiXCR, run by TCRdb on the multiplex PCR reads, gives a single entry per CDR3 protein. The data hold 350,000 to 400,000 distinct CDR3 sequences, with roughly 16% observed a single time. Time point described: newly diagnosed GD, antithyroid drugs for less than 3 months. Isolated PBMC RNA provided the starting material for the TCR library. Another study also made use of these data, one on T cells in Graves' hyperthyroidism and ophthalmopathy.

This chain connects TRBV7-9 to TRBJ2-5; TRBD2 is a possible D gene (6 bases). The starting material was peripheral blood mononuclear cells (PBMCs), obtained at new diagnosis, from a patient treated with antithyroid drugs. This clonotype originated in a young woman with Graves disease. This CDR3 is CASSPRMAGETQYF. CDR3 in DNA: TGTGCCAGCAGCCCCAGGATGGCGGGGGAGACCCAGTACTTC.